These 11 T cell receptor beta chains originate from one sample sequenced in a study of OX40 agonist ivuxolimab in advanced cancers. This table comes from immunoSEQ multiplex PCR, and its TCRdb copy is limited to in-frame clones, with some not included. This table holds 65,000 to 75,000 clones, about 85% found once. Sequenced here: CD4+ or CD8+ T cells sorted from blood, sampled in a trial of the OX40 agonist ivuxolimab. Receptors were obtained from an adult with an advanced solid tumor such as melanoma, head and neck, liver or kidney cancer.

This chain connects TRBV20-1 to TRBJ1-4; no clear D. Trimming pared 6 bases from V and 14 bases from J, leaving 16 bases between. Germline V gives CDR1 DFQATT, CDR2 SNEGSKA (reference sequence). The CDR3 covers 11 residues. The CDR3, as DNA: TGCAGTGCCCAGACGGGCCACAGTCTGTTTTTT. It translates to CSAQTGHSLFF.

The V and J genes are TRBV6-1 and TRBJ2-5; 9 bases map to TRBD1. The germline gives CDR1 MNHNS, CDR2 SASEGT. The J segment lost 1 base and the V segment lost 7 bases, leaving 7 bases of the junction unmatched. The CDR3 has 15 amino acids. The CDR3 DNA sequence: TGTGCCAGCACGGGGACAGGGAGGCTCCAAGAGACCCAGTACTTC. Protein: CASTGTGRLQETQYF.

This clone is a singleton in its sample. This chain joins TRBV6-1 and TRBJ1-2; 7 nucleotides match TRBD1. J was trimmed by 4 bases and V by 2 bases; bases with no gene match: 7. Germline V lookup: CDR1 MNHNS, CDR2 SASEGT. This CDR3 has 15 amino acids. CDR3: CASSERPTGTYGYTF. As DNA, the CDR3 is TGTGCCAGCAGTGAACGCCCGACAGGGACCTATGGCTACACCTTC.

The CDR3 region is CASSLGDMLRDTQYF. CDR3 DNA: TGCGCCAGCAGCTTGGGGGACATGTTGCGAGATACGCAGTATTTT. The chain uses TRBV5-1 and TRBJ2-3; maybe TRBD1 (6 bases). This CDR3 comprises 15 residues. V lost 0 bases to trimming and J lost 5 bases, with 13 bases between them. Germline V gene lookup returns CDR1 SGHRS and CDR2 YFSETQ.

V is TRBV4-1 and J is TRBJ1-3; D ambiguous. The CDR3 length is 17 residues. Germline V gives CDR1 MGHRA, CDR2 YSYEKL. The ends were cut back, 1 base at V and 2 bases at J, with 15 bases in the middle. CDR3 region: CASSQAPPGNPGNTIYF. As DNA, the CDR3 is TGCGCCAGCAGCCAAGCCCCCCCGGGAAACCCTGGAAACACCATATATTTT.

To note about this clone: Different DNA sequences within this sample yield the same CDR3. The chain carries TRBV9 and TRBJ1-1, with D perhaps matching TRBD1 (5 bases). The CDR3 totals 14 residues. Germline CDR1 reads SGDLS; CDR2 reads YYNGEE. Trimming stripped 0 bases from V and 4 bases from J, with 10 bases between. CDR3 protein: CASSVGGAGTEAFF. The CDR3 DNA sequence: TGTGCCAGCAGCGTAGGAGGGGCTGGCACTGAAGCTTTCTTT.

The chain employs TRBV7-2 and TRBJ1-6; D ambiguous. The length of the CDR3 is 12 residues. Trimming took 4 bases from V and 9 from J, leaving 7 bases between them. CDR1 SGHTA and CDR2 FQGNSA come from the germline V gene. CDR3 in DNA: TGTGCCAGCAGCTCCGAACCTTCACCCCTCCACTTT. This sequence encodes CASSSEPSPLHF. Supplemented by reference TRBV7-2 and TRBJ1-6, the full variable domain reads GAGVSQSPSNKVTEKGKDVELRCDPISGHTALYWYRQSLGQGLEFLIYFQGNSAPDKSGLPSDRFSAERTGGSVSTLTIQRTQQEDSAVYLCASSSEPSPLHFGNGTRLTVT.

The V gene is TRBV23-1, the J gene TRBJ2-2; TRBD1 is a possible D gene (6 bases). TRBV23-1 carries the ORF label, with uncertain function. The CDR3 spans 14 residues. Trimming removed 6 bases at V and 4 bases at J, with 12 bases between. The CDR3 region has the DNA TGCGCCAGCAGAGTAACAGGGACCACCGGGGAGCTGTTTTTT. This translates into CASRVTGTTGELFF.

The chain has TRBV14 and TRBJ1-1, with D unclear. The CDR3 contains 14 residues. Trimming removed 4 bases at V and 1 base at J, with 10 bases between. Germline V gives CDR1 SGHDN, CDR2 FVKESK. CDR3 residues: CASSRAGKNTEAFF. CDR3 in DNA: TGTGCCAGCAGCCGTGCCGGGAAGAACACTGAAGCTTTCTTT.

This clone was counted between two and nine times. The chain employs TRBV4-2 and TRBJ2-1, with 7 nucleotides matching TRBD2. The CDR3 runs to 16 residues. V lost 1 base, J lost 7 bases, and 10 bases stayed unmatched. Per germline, CDR1 LGHNA and CDR2 YNFKEQ. The CDR3 nucleotides read TGTGCCAGCAGCCAAGTAGGTGGGGGGGAACGAAATGAGCAGTTCTTC. Translated: CASSQVGGGERNEQFF.

The chain employs TRBV7-9 and TRBJ1-1; no reliable D call. Germline V gives CDR1 SEHNR, CDR2 FQNEAQ (reference sequence). V lost 5 bases, J lost 7 bases, and 14 bases lay in between. This CDR3 is 13 amino acids long. CDR3 bases: TGTGCCAGCAGCCCCCAGTGGGGAGATGAAGCTTTCTTT. It is translated as CASSPQWGDEAFF.